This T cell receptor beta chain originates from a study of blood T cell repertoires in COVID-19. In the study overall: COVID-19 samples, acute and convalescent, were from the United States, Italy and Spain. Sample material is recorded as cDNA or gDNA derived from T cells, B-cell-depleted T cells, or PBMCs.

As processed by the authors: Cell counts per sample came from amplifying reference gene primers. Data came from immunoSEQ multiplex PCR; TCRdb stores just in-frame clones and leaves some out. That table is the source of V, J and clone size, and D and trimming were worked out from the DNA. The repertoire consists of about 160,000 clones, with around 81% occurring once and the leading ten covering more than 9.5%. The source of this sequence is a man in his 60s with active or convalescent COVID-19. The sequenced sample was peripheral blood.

The CDR3 coding sequence is TGCGCCAGCAGCTATGACAGGTTACAGAATTCACCCCTCCACTTT. It translates to CASSYDRLQNSPLHF. V and J are TRBV5-1 and TRBJ1-6, with D perhaps TRBD1 (6 bases). The CDR3 covers 15 residues. Trimming took off 3 bases at V and 7 bases at J, with 14 bases between the two ends. From germline, CDR1 is SGHRS and CDR2 YFSETQ.